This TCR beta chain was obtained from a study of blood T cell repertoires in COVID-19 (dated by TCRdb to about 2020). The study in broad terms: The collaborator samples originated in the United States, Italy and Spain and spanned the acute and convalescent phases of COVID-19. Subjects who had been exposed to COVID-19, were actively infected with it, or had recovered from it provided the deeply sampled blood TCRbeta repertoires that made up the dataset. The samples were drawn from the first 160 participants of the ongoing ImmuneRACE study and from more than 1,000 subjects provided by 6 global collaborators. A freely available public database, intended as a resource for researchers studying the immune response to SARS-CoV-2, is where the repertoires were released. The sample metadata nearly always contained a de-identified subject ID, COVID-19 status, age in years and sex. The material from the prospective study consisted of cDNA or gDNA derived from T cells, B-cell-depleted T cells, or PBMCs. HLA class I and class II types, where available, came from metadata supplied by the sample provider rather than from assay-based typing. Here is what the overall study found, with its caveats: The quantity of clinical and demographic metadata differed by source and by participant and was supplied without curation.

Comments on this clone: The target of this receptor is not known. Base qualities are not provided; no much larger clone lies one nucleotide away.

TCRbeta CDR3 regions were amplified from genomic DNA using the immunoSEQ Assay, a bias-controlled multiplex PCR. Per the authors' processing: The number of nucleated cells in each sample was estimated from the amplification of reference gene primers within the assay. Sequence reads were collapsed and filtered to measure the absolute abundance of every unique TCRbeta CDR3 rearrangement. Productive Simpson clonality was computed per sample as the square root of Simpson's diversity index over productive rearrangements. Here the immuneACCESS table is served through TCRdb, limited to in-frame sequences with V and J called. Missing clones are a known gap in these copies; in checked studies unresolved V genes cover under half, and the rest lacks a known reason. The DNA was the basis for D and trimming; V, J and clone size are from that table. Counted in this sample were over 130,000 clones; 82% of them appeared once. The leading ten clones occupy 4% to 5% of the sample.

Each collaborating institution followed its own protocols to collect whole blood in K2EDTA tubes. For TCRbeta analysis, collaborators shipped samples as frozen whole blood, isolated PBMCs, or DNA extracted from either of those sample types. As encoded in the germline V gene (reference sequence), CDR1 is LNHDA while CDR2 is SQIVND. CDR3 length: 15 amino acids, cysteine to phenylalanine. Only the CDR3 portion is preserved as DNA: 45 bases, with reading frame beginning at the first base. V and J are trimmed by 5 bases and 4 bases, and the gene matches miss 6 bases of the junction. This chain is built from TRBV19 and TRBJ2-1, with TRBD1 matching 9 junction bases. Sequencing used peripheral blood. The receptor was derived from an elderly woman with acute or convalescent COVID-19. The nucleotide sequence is TGTGCCAGTAGTGTACTGGACAGGGGATACAATGAGCAGTTCTTC. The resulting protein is CASSVLDRGYNEQFF.